A selection of T cell receptor beta chains follows, all from one sample in a study of CD8+ T cells in alopecia areata. The assay was immunoSEQ multiplex PCR, and TCRdb's table has in-frame clones only and misses some. The sample consists of roughly 180,000 clones, 50% to 65% of them appearing once. The starting material was CD8+ T cells sorted from blood, obtained at week 24, from a patient treated with tofacitinib. The receptors derive from a human donor with alopecia areata. Each CDR3 is given with its conserved first and last residue. The D gene is left open where the match is weak. Size tells how often a clone was seen (once, few, many) or the class of an expanded clone, and some rows leave it out.

>TRBV7-3|few|.|TRBJ2-3
CASSPDLATDTQYF
TGTGCCAGCAGCCCCGATTTGGCCACAGATACGCAGTATTTT
>TRBV9|.|TRBD1|TRBJ1-4
CASSFGTGDEKLFF
TGTGCCAGCAGCTTCGGGACAGGGGATGAAAAACTGTTTTTT
>TRBV23-1|many|.|TRBJ2-7
CASSQSPRTPRYNEQYF
TGCGCCAGCAGTCAATCTCCCCGCACCCCAAGATACAACGAGCAGTACTTC
>TRBV14|.|.|TRBJ2-3
CASSLILGDTQYF
TGTGCCAGCAGCCTTATCCTGGGAGATACGCAGTATTTT
>TRBV9|.|TRBD1|TRBJ1-5
CASSPGQEYQPQHF
TGTGCCAGCAGCCCTGGACAGGAATATCAGCCCCAGCATTTT
>TRBV6-5|.|TRBD2|TRBJ2-5
CASSLTSGAQETQYF
TGTGCCAGCAGTTTGACTAGCGGGGCCCAAGAGACCCAGTACTTC
>TRBV29-1|.|.|TRBJ1-1
CSVERGVNTEAFF
TGCAGCGTTGAAAGGGGAGTGAACACTGAAGCTTTCTTT
>TRBV11-2|.|.|TRBJ2-5
CASSLAVRGTQYF
TGTGCCAGCAGCTTAGCCGTCCGGGGGACCCAGTACTTC
>TRBV2|once|.|TRBJ1-1
CASRGPNTEAFF
TGTGCCAGCAGAGGACCAAACACTGAAGCTTTCTTT
>TRBV6-4|.|.|TRBJ1-1
CASSDWAGDEAFF
TGTGCCAGCAGTGACTGGGCAGGGGATGAGGCTTTCTTT
>TRBV19|few|.|TRBJ1-1
CASNMGVGGTEAFF
TGTGCCAGTAACATGGGAGTAGGAGGCACTGAAGCTTTCTTT
>TRBV30|few|.|TRBJ2-1
CAWSVLRNEQFF
TGTGCCTGGAGTGTATTACGTAATGAGCAGTTCTTC
>TRBV4-3|.|.|TRBJ1-5
CASSQDRFQPQHF
TGCGCCAGCAGCCAAGATAGATTTCAGCCCCAGCATTTT
>TRBV29-1|.|.|TRBJ1-2
CSVGGGSDNGYTF
TGCAGCGTTGGAGGGGGAAGCGATAATGGCTACACCTTC
>TRBV25-1|.|.|TRBJ1-1
CASGAGGPNTEAFF
TGTGCCAGCGGAGCGGGGGGGCCTAACACTGAAGCTTTCTTT
>TRBV6-1|.|.|TRBJ2-1
CASRILGNEQFF
TGTGCCAGCAGAATTTTGGGCAATGAGCAGTTCTTC
>TRBV20-1|.|.|TRBJ1-2
CSALAGYGYTF
TGCAGTGCCTTAGCAGGGTATGGCTACACCTTC
>TRBV6-5|.|.|TRBJ1-2
CASSYSREASLGYTF
TGTGCCAGCAGTTACTCCAGGGAGGCCTCTCTCGGCTACACCTTC
>TRBV4-3|.|.|TRBJ1-2
CASSQGDSANYGYTF
TGCGCCAGCAGCCAGGGGGATTCAGCTAACTATGGCTACACCTTC
>TRBV6-5|.|.|TRBJ2-5
CASSYSSGETQYF
TGTGCCAGCAGTTACTCTTCAGGGGAGACCCAGTACTTC
>TRBV29-1|.|.|TRBJ2-1
CSVEDRGDYNEQFF
TGCAGCGTTGAAGATCGAGGGGATTACAATGAGCAGTTCTTC
>TRBV30|.|.|TRBJ2-2
CAWNHGVNTGELFF
TGTGCCTGGAACCATGGAGTGAACACCGGGGAGCTGTTTTTT
>TRBV29-1|once|TRBD1|TRBJ1-1
CSVAGTAKGSTEAFF
TGCAGCGTTGCAGGGACAGCCAAGGGGAGCACTGAAGCTTTCTTT
>TRBV5-5|few|.|TRBJ2-3
CASPSPGTSTDTQYF
TGTGCCAGCCCGTCGCCAGGTACTAGCACAGATACGCAGTATTTT
>TRBV6-4|.|.|TRBJ2-7
CASSDYNEQYF
TGTGCCAGCAGTGACTATAACGAGCAGTACTTC
>TRBV6-6|few|TRBD1|TRBJ1-5
CASIDRGDSNQPQHF
TGTGCCAGCATCGACAGGGGAGATAGCAATCAGCCCCAGCATTTT
>TRBV10-1|.|.|TRBJ2-5
CASSRRLQETQYF
TGCGCCAGCTCGAGACGGCTCCAAGAGACCCAGTACTTC
>TRBV11-2|few|TRBD1|TRBJ1-2
CASSLGIGQGSYTF
TGTGCCAGCAGCTTAGGAATCGGACAGGGGAGCTACACCTTC
>TRBV4-3|.|TRBD2|TRBJ2-3
CASSQGLAGGPDTQYF
TGCGCCAGCAGCCAAGGACTAGCGGGGGGGCCTGATACGCAGTATTTT
>TRBV14|.|.|TRBJ1-6
CASSQARGLNSPLHF
TGTGCCAGCAGCCAAGCACGGGGGCTTAATTCACCCCTCCACTTT
>TRBV29-1|.|TRBD1|TRBJ2-7
CSAKTGLSYEQYF
TGCAGCGCCAAGACAGGGCTCTCCTACGAGCAGTACTTC
>TRBV7-8|.|.|TRBJ1-5
CASSLERGTQPQHF
TGTGCCAGCAGCTTAGAACGGGGCACTCAGCCCCAGCATTTT
>TRBV29-1|.|.|TRBJ2-2
CSVGGSGELFF
TGCAGCGTTGGTGGGTCCGGGGAGCTGTTTTTT
>TRBV25-1|.|.|TRBJ1-4
CASSEWGNEKLFF
TGTGCCAGCAGTGAATGGGGTAATGAAAAACTGTTTTTT
>TRBV9|.|.|TRBJ1-2
CASSVDDNYGYTF
TGTGCCAGCAGCGTAGACGACAACTATGGCTACACCTTC
>TRBV29-1|.|TRBD1|TRBJ1-2
CSVPTGYYGYTF
TGCAGCGTTCCGACAGGGTACTATGGCTACACCTTC
>TRBV30|.|TRBD1|TRBJ1-1
CAWRPRTGRTEAFF
TGTGCCTGGAGACCCCGGACAGGGCGGACTGAAGCTTTCTTT
>TRBV30|.|.|TRBJ1-2
CAWLPRPANYGYTF
TGTGCCTGGCTTCCCAGGCCAGCTAACTATGGCTACACCTTC
>TRBV6-6|few|.|TRBJ1-1
CASSYPPEGGAEAFF
TGTGCCAGCAGTTACCCCCCTGAGGGTGGGGCTGAAGCTTTCTTT
>TRBV9|.|TRBD1|TRBJ1-4
CASSGSGTGNEKLFF
TGTGCCAGCAGCGGATCCGGGACAGGGAATGAAAAACTGTTTTTT
>TRBV5-1|.|TRBD2|TRBJ2-3
CASSAQLAGGRTDTQYF
TGCGCCAGCAGCGCTCAACTAGCGGGGGGCCGCACAGATACGCAGTATTTT
>TRBV19|.|TRBD1|TRBJ1-1
CASSLSGTGGPEAFF
TGTGCCAGTAGTTTGTCCGGGACAGGGGGCCCTGAAGCTTTCTTT
>TRBV30|.|.|TRBJ1-6
CAWSQGNPPLHF
TGTGCCTGGAGTCAGGGGAATCCACCCCTCCACTTT
>TRBV5-1|once|TRBD1|TRBJ2-4
CASSLGQGINIQYF
TGCGCCAGCAGCTTAGGACAGGGGATAAACATTCAGTACTTC
>TRBV11-2|few|TRBD1|TRBJ1-1
CASSFGQGDSEAFF
TGTGCCAGCAGCTTCGGACAGGGGGACTCTGAAGCTTTCTTT
>TRBV29-1|few|.|TRBJ1-2
CSVDQQGANYGYTF
TGCAGCGTTGATCAACAGGGCGCTAACTATGGCTACACCTTC
>TRBV4-3|.|.|TRBJ2-7
CASSQDRTAQYEQYF
TGCGCCAGCAGCCAAGATAGGACAGCACAATACGAGCAGTACTTC
>TRBV29-1|.|.|TRBJ2-1
CSVEYGAPNEQFF
TGCAGCGTTGAATATGGGGCTCCCAATGAGCAGTTCTTC
>TRBV6-4|.|TRBD2|TRBJ2-3
CASSLAGARTDTQYF
TGTGCCAGCAGCCTAGCGGGGGCCCGCACAGATACGCAGTATTTT
>TRBV27|.|TRBD1|TRBJ1-5
CASSLGGGDNQPQHF
TGTGCCAGCAGTTTAGGAGGGGGCGACAATCAGCCCCAGCATTTT
>TRBV4-3|.|.|TRBJ1-1
CASSQGLSRLNTEAFF
TGCGCCAGCAGCCAGGGACTGTCCAGACTGAACACTGAAGCTTTCTTT
>TRBV27|.|TRBD2|TRBJ2-1
CASSLLVAGGPGEQFF
TGTGCCAGCAGTTTATTAGTAGCGGGGGGGCCGGGTGAGCAGTTCTTC
>TRBV9|.|.|TRBJ2-3
CASSVELAFTDTQYF
TGTGCCAGCAGCGTAGAGCTAGCGTTCACAGATACGCAGTATTTT
>TRBV7-9|.|.|TRBJ1-1
CASASGSNTEAFF
TGTGCCAGCGCCTCAGGGTCGAACACTGAAGCTTTCTTT
>TRBV25-1|few|.|TRBJ2-7
CASSEVSSYEQYF
TGTGCCAGCAGTGAAGTCAGCTCCTACGAGCAGTACTTC